The 9 T cell receptor beta chains listed next were all sequenced from one sample in a study of tumor-infiltrating lymphocytes in primary liver carcinoma. Unsorted whole blood supplied the RNA, and germline DNA was extracted too. Starting material of 400 to 600 ng total RNA yielded TCR beta cDNA via a constant-region primer. Investigators got TCR beta libraries out of three nested multiplex PCR rounds, done with slightly modified ARM-PCR. TRBV1-TRBV30 forward primers and a C-beta reverse primer were used in the first two PCR rounds, which each ran for approximately 11 cycles. TCRdb redid the calling of the multiplex PCR reads with MiXCR, one entry per CDR3 protein. The repertoire holds about 180,000 distinct CDR3 sequences, over 45% seen once, with roughly 76% in the top ten. Sequences were obtained from peripheral blood. Receptors originate from a man in his forties with primary liver carcinoma and hepatitis B virus infection.

As concerns this clonotype: Mismatch with germline at one junction end may stem from a read error. This sequence joins TRBV5-6 and TRBJ2-1; TRBD2 might be the D (5 bases). The germline V gene encodes CDR1 SGHDT and CDR2 YYEEEE. The CDR3 runs to 17 residues. The CDR3 region is CASNLLILGPPHNEQFF. CDR3 nucleotides: TGTGCCAGCAACTTGTTGATACTAGGACCCCCCCACAATGAGCAGTTCTTC.

This clonotype turned up a few times. The genes are TRBV29-1 and TRBJ1-2, with a possible D match to TRBD1 (6 bases). Between the trimmed V and J ends, which lost 5 bases and 8 bases, there was a span of 15 bases. Germline V gene lookup returns CDR1 SQVTM and CDR2 ANQGSEA. The CDR3 runs to 12 residues. The CDR3 sequence: CSVNSGVGGYTF. CDR3 coding DNA: TGCAGCGTTAATTCAGGGGTGGGAGGCTACACCTTC.

This clonotype appeared a few times. This chain joins TRBV14 and TRBJ1-2, with TRBD1 as a possible D gene (5 bases). The ends were cut back, 0 bases at V and 3 bases at J, with 11 bases in the middle. This CDR3 spans 15 amino acids. CDR1 and CDR2 from the germline V gene are SGHDN and FVKESK. The CDR3 DNA is TGTGCCAGCAGCCAAGACCAGGGCCTACACTATGGCTACACCTTC. This translates into CASSQDQGLHYGYTF.

As to this clonotype: One junction end does not reproduce the germline sequence, and a read error may be involved. The chain combines TRBV10-3 with TRBJ2-2, with 11 bases matching TRBD2. The length of the CDR3 is 16 residues. CDR1 is ENHRY and CDR2 is SYGVKD in the germline V gene. In DNA, the CDR3 is TGTGCCATCAATGAGGCGCTAGCGGGAGGCGCCGGGGAGCTGTTTTTT. This sequence encodes CAINEALAGGAGELFF.

Remarks on this clonotype: A junction boundary mismatches the germline segment, possibly from a read error. The chain is built from TRBV11-2 and TRBJ2-3, with D possibly being TRBD2 (6 bases). Germline loops: CDR1 SGHAT, CDR2 FQNNGV. The CDR3 is made up of 12 amino acids. DNA of the CDR3: TGTGCCGGCAGCGGTAGCGGTGAGACCCAATACTTC. Its protein is CAGSGSGETQYF.

Here the CDR3 reads CASSFEQGAYEQYF. In DNA form, the CDR3 reads TGTGCCAGCAGCTTTGAACAGGGGGCCTACGAGCAGTACTTC. The chain carries TRBV5-6 and TRBJ2-7; 8 bases agree with TRBD1. The CDR3 runs to 14 residues. Germline-derived CDR1 and CDR2 are SGHDT and YYEEEE. Trimming removed 2 bases from V and 2 bases from J; junction bases left unmatched: 3.

The gene calls are TRBV7-8 and TRBJ2-1, with D perhaps TRBD1 or TRBD2 (5 bases each). Germline V CDR1 and CDR2: SGHVS, FQNEAQ. Trimming stripped 5 bases from V and 10 bases from J, with 12 bases between. The CDR3 consists of 12 residues. CDR3 amino acids: CASSKGPAEQFF. In DNA form, the CDR3 reads TGTGCCAGCAGCAAGGGACCTGCAGAGCAGTTCTTC.

The chain recombines TRBV29-1 with TRBJ2-7; 8 bases line up with TRBD1. The germline CDR1 and CDR2 sequences are SQVTM and ANQGSEA. With 4 bases clipped from V and 3 bases from J, the junction kept 8 bases outside the gene matches. The CDR3 contains 14 residues. The CDR3 region has the DNA TGCAGCGTTGCCCCCGGGACAGGTAGCTACGAGCAGTACTTC. Protein sequence: CSVAPGTGSYEQYF.

The genes are TRBV4-1 and TRBJ1-2; D gene unclear. The germline V and J ends were trimmed by 5 bases and 4 bases, with 11 bases remaining between them. Germline V CDR1 and CDR2: MGHRA, YSYEKL. The CDR3 covers 13 residues. CDR3: CASSLQPVYGYTF. In nucleotides, the CDR3 is TGCGCCAGCAGCTTGCAGCCAGTCTATGGCTACACCTTC.